Following are 6 T cell receptor beta chains from one sample sequenced in a study of siplizumab effects on memory and regulatory T cells. TCRdb's table, derived via immunoSEQ multiplex PCR, lists solely in-frame clones and lacks some. This sample has approximately 100,000 clones, with roughly 93% found just once. Sequenced material: non-Treg CD4+ T cells sorted from blood. The receptors stem from a human donor in good health.

The chain combines TRBV18 with TRBJ2-3, with a tentative D call TRBD1 (5 bases). V lost 6 bases and J lost 6, with 10 bases in between. Germline V gives CDR1 KGHSH, CDR2 LQKENI. The CDR3 length is 12 residues. The CDR3: CASSDTSDTQYF. In nucleotides, the CDR3 is TGTGCCAGCTCGGACACCTCGGATACGCAGTATTTT.

CDR3 in amino acids: CAWRRRNSPLHF. The CDR3 DNA reads as TGTGCCTGGAGACGCAGGAATTCACCCCTCCACTTT. V is TRBV30 and J is TRBJ1-6; D remains ambiguous. Looked up from germline, CDR1 is GTSNPN and CDR2 is SVGIG (reference sequence). The CDR3 contains 12 residues. The V end was cut by 3 bases, the J end by 7 bases, with 7 bases between.

The chain has TRBV5-1 and TRBJ2-5; 10 nucleotides align to TRBD2. Trimming cost V 5 bases and J 1 base; bases outside gene matches: 5. CDR1 is SGHRS, CDR2 YFSETQ, per germline. The CDR3 totals 15 residues. CDR3 bases: TGCGCCAGCAGAACTGAGCGGGGGGGCCAAGAGACCCAGTACTTC. Protein product: CASRTERGGQETQYF.

The chain is built from TRBV7-6 and TRBJ2-7; TRBD1 matches at 9 bases. The CDR3 consists of 13 residues. V gave up 3 bases and J gave up 6 bases; unmatched junction bases: 3. Germline assignment: CDR1 SGHVS and CDR2 FNYEAQ. The CDR3 DNA sequence: TGTGCCAGCAGCTTTGACAGGGGGGCCGAGCAGTACTTC. Its protein is CASSFDRGAEQYF.

The rearrangement joins TRBV6-5 to TRBJ1-1; D uncertain. Trimming removed 1 base from V and 0 bases from J, with 9 bases in between. Per germline, CDR1 MNHEY and CDR2 SVGAGI. The CDR3 runs 15 residues. The CDR3 sequence: CASSYLGSMNTEAFF. The CDR3 DNA sequence: TGTGCCAGCAGTTACTTGGGCAGCATGAACACTGAAGCTTTCTTT.

The genes are TRBV15 and TRBJ1-5, with no clear D. With 1 base removed from V and 1 base from J, the gap between germline ends came to 8 bases. This CDR3 is 15 amino acids long. Germline V gene data show CDR1 as LNHNV and CDR2 as YYDKDF (reference sequence). DNA for the CDR3: TGTGCCACCAGCAGAGCGTCGGGGAGCAATCAGCCCCAGCATTTT. Amino acids: CATSRASGSNQPQHF.